The clone carrying this T cell receptor (beta chain) showed up just a few times. The antigen is undetermined. TCRdb analysed the 5' RACE reads with MiXCR anew, one entry per CDR3 protein. The table lists 450,000 or so distinct CDR3 sequences, over 11% of them singletons. After removal of 4 bases from V and 3 bases from J, the junction contained 3 bases not matched to a gene. The CDR3 has 15 residues. Germline-derived CDR1 and CDR2 are LGHDT and YNNKEL (reference sequence). This record belongs to a study of identical twins. Study-level findings and limits: Weaker excess twin sharing was observed in beta out-of-frame sequences.

The sample also formed part of further work on yellow fever vaccine responses in identical twins.

V and J are TRBV3-1 and TRBJ2-1; TRBD2 matches at 10 bases. Sequencing was performed on CD4+ T cells sorted from blood. This clonotype was sampled from a young woman in good health. CDR3 region: CASSPGTSDYNEQFF. CDR3 in DNA: TGTGCCAGCAGCCCGGGGACTAGCGACTACAATGAGCAGTTCTTC.